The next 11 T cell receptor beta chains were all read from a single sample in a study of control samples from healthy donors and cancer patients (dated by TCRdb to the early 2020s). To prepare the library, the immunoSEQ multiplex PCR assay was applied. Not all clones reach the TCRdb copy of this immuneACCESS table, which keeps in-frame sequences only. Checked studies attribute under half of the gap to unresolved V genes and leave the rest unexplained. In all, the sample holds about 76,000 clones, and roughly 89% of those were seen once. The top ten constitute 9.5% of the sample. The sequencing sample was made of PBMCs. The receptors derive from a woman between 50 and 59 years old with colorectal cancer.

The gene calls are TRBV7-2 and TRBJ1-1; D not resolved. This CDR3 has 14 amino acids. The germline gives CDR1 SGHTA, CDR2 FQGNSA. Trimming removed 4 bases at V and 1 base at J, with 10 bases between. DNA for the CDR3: TGTGCCAGCAGCTCCAGGACTTCGAACACTGAAGCTTTCTTT. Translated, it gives CASSSRTSNTEAFF.

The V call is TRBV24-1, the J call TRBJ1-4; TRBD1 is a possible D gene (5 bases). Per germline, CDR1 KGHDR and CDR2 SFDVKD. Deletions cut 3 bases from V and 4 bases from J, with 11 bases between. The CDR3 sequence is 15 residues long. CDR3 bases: TGTGCCACCAGTGATCCGACAGACCTTAATGAAAAACTGTTTTTT. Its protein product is CATSDPTDLNEKLFF.

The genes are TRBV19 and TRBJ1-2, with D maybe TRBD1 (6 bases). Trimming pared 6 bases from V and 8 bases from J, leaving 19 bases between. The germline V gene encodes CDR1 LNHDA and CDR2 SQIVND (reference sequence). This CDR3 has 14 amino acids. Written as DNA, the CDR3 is TGTGCCAGTAGACTCGGACAGTCTACTATGGGCTACACCTTC. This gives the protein CASRLGQSTMGYTF. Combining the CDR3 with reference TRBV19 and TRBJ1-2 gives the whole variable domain DGGITQSPKYLFRKEGQNVTLSCEQNLNHDAMYWYRQDPGQGLRLIYYSQIVNDFQKGDIAEGYSVSREKKESFPLTVTSAQKNPTAFYLCASRLGQSTMGYTFGSGTRLTVV.

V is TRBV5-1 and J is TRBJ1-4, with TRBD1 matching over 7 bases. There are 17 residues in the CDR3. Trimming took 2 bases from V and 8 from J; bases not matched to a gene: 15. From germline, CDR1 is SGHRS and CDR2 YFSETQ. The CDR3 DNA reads TGCGCCAGCAGCTTACAAATATCGACAGGGATGAGCGAAAAACTGTTTTTT. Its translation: CASSLQISTGMSEKLFF.

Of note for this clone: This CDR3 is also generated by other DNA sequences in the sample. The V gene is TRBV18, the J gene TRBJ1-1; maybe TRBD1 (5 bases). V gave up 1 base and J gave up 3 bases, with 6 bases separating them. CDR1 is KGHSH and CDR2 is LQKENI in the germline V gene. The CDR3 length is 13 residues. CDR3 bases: TGTGCCAGCTCACCACAAGGGGACACTGAAGCTTTCTTT. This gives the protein CASSPQGDTEAFF.

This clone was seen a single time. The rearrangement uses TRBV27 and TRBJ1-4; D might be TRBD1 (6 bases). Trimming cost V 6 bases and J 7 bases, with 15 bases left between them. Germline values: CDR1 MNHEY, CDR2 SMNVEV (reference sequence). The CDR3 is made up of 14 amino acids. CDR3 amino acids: CASSAQGRIEKLFF. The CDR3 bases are TGTGCCAGCAGCGCACAGGGACGGATTGAAAAACTGTTTTTT. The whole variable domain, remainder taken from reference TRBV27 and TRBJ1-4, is EAQVTQNPRYLITVTGKKLTVTCSQNMNHEYMSWYRQDPGLGLRQIYYSMNVEVTDKGDVPEGYKVSRKEKRNFPLILESPSPNQTSLYFCASSAQGRIEKLFFGSGTQLSVL.

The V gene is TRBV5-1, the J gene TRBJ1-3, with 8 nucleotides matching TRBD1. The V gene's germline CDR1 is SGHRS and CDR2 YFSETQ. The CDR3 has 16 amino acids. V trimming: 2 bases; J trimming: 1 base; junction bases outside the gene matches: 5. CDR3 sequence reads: CASSFQGAVSGNTIYF. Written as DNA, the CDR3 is TGCGCCAGCAGCTTTCAGGGGGCAGTATCTGGAAACACCATATATTTT.

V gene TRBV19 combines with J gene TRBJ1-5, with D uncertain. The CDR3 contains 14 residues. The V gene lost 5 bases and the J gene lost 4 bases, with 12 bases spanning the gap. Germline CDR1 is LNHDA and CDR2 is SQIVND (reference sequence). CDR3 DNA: TGTGCCAGTAGTGGCCAGTCTCTAAATCAGCCCCAGCATTTT. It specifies CASSGQSLNQPQHF.

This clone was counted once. The CDR3 protein is CASSQDPSGGEADTQYF. Written as DNA, the CDR3 is TGCGCCAGCAGCCAAGATCCTAGCGGGGGGGAGGCAGATACGCAGTATTTT. J is TRBJ2-3 and V is TRBV4-3, with 12 bases lining up with TRBD2. The CDR3 is 17 residues long. Germline CDR1 reads LGHNA; CDR2 reads YSLEER. J lost 4 bases, V lost 0 bases, and 5 bases had no gene match.

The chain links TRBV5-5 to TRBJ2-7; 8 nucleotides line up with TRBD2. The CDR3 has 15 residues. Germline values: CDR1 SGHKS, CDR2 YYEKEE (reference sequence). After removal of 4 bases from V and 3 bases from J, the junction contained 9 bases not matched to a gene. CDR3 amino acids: CASSAPGGLFYEQYV. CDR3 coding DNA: TGTGCCAGCAGCGCCCCGGGGGGGCTATTCTACGAGCAGTACGTC.

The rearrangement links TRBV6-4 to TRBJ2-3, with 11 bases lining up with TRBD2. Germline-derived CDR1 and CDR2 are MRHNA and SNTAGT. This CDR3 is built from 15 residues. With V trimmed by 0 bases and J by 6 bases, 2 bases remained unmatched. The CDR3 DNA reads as TGTGCCAGCAGTGACTCTAGCGGGGGGGCCGATACGCAGTATTTT. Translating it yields CASSDSSGGADTQYF.